This T cell receptor (beta chain) was documented in a study of CD8 T cells in ankylosing spondylitis. Study-wide points: The disease-linked clones had a CD8+ phenotype and low blood frequencies. Prior literature has documented some motif variants in synovial fluid and blood from reactive arthritis. What seemed typical of ankylosing spondylitis blood was a TCR beta motif built from under 10 highly homologous variants. Significant enrichment of disease-linked clones was reportedly seen in matched ankylosing spondylitis synovial fluid.

Only a few counts were recorded for this clonotype. Its antigen is unidentified. With molecular barcodes, quantitative 5'-RACE was used to make the TCR beta libraries. MiXCR, applied by TCRdb to the 5' RACE reads, yields one record per CDR3 protein. The sample lists hundreds of thousands of distinct CDR3 sequences; roughly a quarter were seen once. Sequenced: blood, either unsorted or a sorted T cell fraction (not recorded which). This TCR was recovered from a male donor with ankylosing spondylitis.

The CDR3 protein is CASSLDVGTSGHNEQFF. CDR3 DNA sequence: TGTGCCAGCAGCTTAGACGTAGGGACTAGCGGCCACAATGAGCAGTTCTTC. V gene TRBV7-7 combines with J gene TRBJ2-1, with 11 bases fitting TRBD2. Unmatched junction bases numbered 7, after V lost 1 base and J lost 5 bases. The germline gives CDR1 SSHAT, CDR2 FNYEAQ (reference sequence). This CDR3 is 17 amino acids long.